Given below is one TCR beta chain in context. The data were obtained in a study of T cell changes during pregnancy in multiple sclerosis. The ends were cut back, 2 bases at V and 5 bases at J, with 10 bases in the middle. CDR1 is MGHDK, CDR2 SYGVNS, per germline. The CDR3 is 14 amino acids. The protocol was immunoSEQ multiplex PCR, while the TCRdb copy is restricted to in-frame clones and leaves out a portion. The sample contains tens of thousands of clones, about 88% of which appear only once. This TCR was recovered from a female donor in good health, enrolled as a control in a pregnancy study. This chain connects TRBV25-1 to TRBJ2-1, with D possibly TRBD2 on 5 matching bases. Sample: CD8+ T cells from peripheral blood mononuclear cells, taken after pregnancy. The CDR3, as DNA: TGTGCCAGCAGTGAACCGGGGTCCCACAATGAGCAGTTCTTC. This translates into CASSEPGSHNEQFF.